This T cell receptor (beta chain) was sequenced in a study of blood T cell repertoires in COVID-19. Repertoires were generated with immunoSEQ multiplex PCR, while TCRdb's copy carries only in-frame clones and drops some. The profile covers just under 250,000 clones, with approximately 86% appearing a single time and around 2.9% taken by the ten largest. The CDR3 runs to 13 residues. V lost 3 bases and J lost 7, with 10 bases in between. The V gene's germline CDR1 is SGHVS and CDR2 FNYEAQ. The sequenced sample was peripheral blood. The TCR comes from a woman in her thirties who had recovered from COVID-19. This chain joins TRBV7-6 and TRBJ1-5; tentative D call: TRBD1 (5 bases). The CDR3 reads CASSFGGDQPQHF. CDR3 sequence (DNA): TGTGCCAGCAGCTTCGGAGGGGACCAGCCCCAGCATTTT.